These 13 T cell receptor beta chains were all obtained from the same sample, sequenced in a study of blood T cells in healthy people across ages. Combining a sample-barcoded 5' primer with a J-beta primer mix, a second PCR ran for about 6 to 11 cycles. MiXCR, run by TCRdb on the 5' RACE reads, gives a single entry per CDR3 protein. Altogether about 1,500,000 distinct CDR3 sequences are present, over 25% being singletons, with the ten largest covering 7.7%. The specimen sequenced was blood. These receptors originate from a young woman in good health.

This clonotype turned up a few times. The genes are TRBV6-5 and TRBJ1-1; 8 nucleotides agree with TRBD1. V was pared by 5 bases and J by 11 bases, with 7 bases of the junction left unmatched. The CDR3 runs to 12 residues. Germline CDR1 and CDR2: MNHEY and SVGAGI. CDR3 residues: CASSIQGAGAFF. DNA of the CDR3: TGTGCCAGCAGTATTCAGGGGGCAGGGGCTTTCTTT.

The rearrangement links TRBV11-2 to TRBJ2-7; D is tentatively TRBD1 or TRBD2 (6 bases each). The CDR3 runs to 17 residues. Deletions cut 8 bases from V and 0 bases from J, with 23 bases between. Germline values: CDR1 SGHAT, CDR2 FQNNGV. CDR3 sequence (DNA): TGTGCCAGCTCATCAAAGGGGGGCGGGTGGAGCTCCTACGAGCAGTACTTC. This translates into CASSSKGGGWSSYEQYF.

This clonotype was detected only a few times. V usage is TRBV5-6 and J usage is TRBJ2-3; a weak D match, TRBD2 (5 bases). The V and J ends lost 1 base and 5 bases respectively, with 17 bases between them. Germline assignment: CDR1 SGHDT and CDR2 YYEEEE. This CDR3 region has 16 residues. CDR3 nucleotides: TGTGCCAGCAGCTTGTGGGCGGGCGCTAGGGTAGATACGCAGTATTTT. Protein sequence: CASSLWAGARVDTQYF.

This chain connects TRBV7-9 to TRBJ2-7; tentatively, D is TRBD1 (6 bases). Per germline, CDR1 SEHNR and CDR2 FQNEAQ (reference sequence). The V gene lost 5 bases and the J gene lost 7 bases, with 18 bases spanning the gap. There are 14 residues in the CDR3. The CDR3, as DNA: TGTGCCAGCAGCAACACAGGGAAGGCCAGGGAGCAGTACTTC. Translation: CASSNTGKAREQYF.

This clonotype was counted at least ten times. The CDR3 region has the DNA TGCGCCAGCAGCCATGTAAATAGGATAGCCAAAAACATTCAGTACTTC. Its protein product is CASSHVNRIAKNIQYF. The chain combines TRBV4-1 with TRBJ2-4; no firm D call. Per the germline V gene, CDR1 is MGHRA and CDR2 is YSYEKL. The V end lost 3 bases, the J end lost 0 bases, and 12 bases lay between the germline ends. This CDR3 is built from 16 residues.

A word on this clonotype: Mismatch with germline at one junction end may stem from a read error. J is TRBJ1-1 and V is TRBV10-3; unclear D gene. Germline CDR1 and CDR2: ENHRY and SYGVKD. The length of the CDR3 is 13 residues. The CDR3: CAIGDSLNTEAFF. The CDR3 DNA reads TGTGCCATCGGTGATAGTCTGAACACTGAAGCTTTCTTT.

The sample holds many counts of this clonotype. V usage is TRBV27 and J usage is TRBJ2-7; 9 bases map to TRBD1. The V gene end was trimmed by 8 bases and the J gene end by 2 bases; junction bases not matched to a gene: 7. Germline CDR1 and CDR2: MNHEY and SMNVEV (reference sequence). This CDR3 comprises 14 residues. As DNA, the CDR3 is TGTGCCAGCGGTTCCGGGACAGGGACCTACGAGCAGTACTTC. It encodes CASGSGTGTYEQYF.

The chain couples TRBV5-1 to TRBJ2-5, with D hard to call. Germline V gives CDR1 SGHRS, CDR2 YFSETQ. This CDR3 spans 15 amino acids. V was trimmed by 2 bases and J by 2 bases, leaving 13 bases between them. CDR3 sequence (DNA): TGCGCCAGCAGCTTAGACCCCGATTTACAAGAGACCCAGTACTTC. Its translation is CASSLDPDLQETQYF.

The sample holds a few counts of this clonotype. V usage is TRBV5-1 and J usage is TRBJ1-2, with D maybe TRBD1 (5 bases). V was cut by 7 bases and J by 4 bases, with 23 bases left in between. This CDR3 contains 16 residues. Germline V gene sequence: CDR1 SGHRS, CDR2 YFSETQ. The chain's CDR3 is CASSRGRREEGYGYTF. Here the CDR3 DNA reads TGCGCCAGCTCACGGGGCAGGAGGGAGGAGGGCTATGGCTACACCTTC. The variable domain in full, with the rest retrieved from reference TRBV5-1 and TRBJ1-2, is KAGVTQTPRYLIKTRGQQVTLSCSPISGHRSVSWYQQTPGQGLQFLFEYFSETQRNKGNFPGRFSGRQFSNSRSEMNVSTLELGDSALYLCASSRGRREEGYGYTFGSGTRLTVV.

On this clonotype: The junction shows a germline mismatch at one end, possibly a read error. V is TRBV7-3 and J is TRBJ2-1, with TRBD1 matching 7 bases. CDR1 and CDR2 (germline): SGHTA, FQGTGA. The CDR3 has 13 residues. The CDR3 is CASSWGQYNGQFF. The CDR3 DNA reads TGTGCCAGCAGCTGGGGACAGTACAATGGGCAGTTCTTC.

Turning to this clonotype: A much larger clone differs from this one at a single base, so this may be a read error. This chain connects TRBV9 to TRBJ2-7, with D perhaps being TRBD1 or TRBD2 (5 bases each). V lost 3 bases to trimming and J lost 12 bases, with 25 bases between them. Germline values: CDR1 SGDLS, CDR2 YYNGEE. The CDR3 covers 15 residues. The CDR3 coding sequence is TGTGCCAGCAGCGCGAGGGACCGGCCCTCGGAGACCCGGTACTTC. This codes for CASSARDRPSETRYF.

The gene calls are TRBV20-1 and TRBJ2-7, with D perhaps given as TRBD1 or TRBD2 (5 bases each). CDR1 is DFQATT, CDR2 SNEGSKA, per germline (reference sequence). This CDR3 spans 13 amino acids. Trimming took off 6 bases at V and 2 bases at J, with 14 bases between the two ends. CDR3: CSASLGDAYEQYF. CDR3 bases: TGCAGTGCAAGCCTGGGGGACGCCTACGAGCAGTACTTC.

This clonotype was observed at least ten times. The chain links TRBV12-3 or TRBV12-4 to TRBJ1-1, with 7 bases matching TRBD1. Trimming took 6 bases from V and 0 from J; bases not matched to a gene: 4. This CDR3 is 14 amino acids long. For the CDR3, the DNA is TGTGCCAGCAGCCGGACAGGCCTGAACACTGAAGCTTTCTTT. Translated: CASSRTGLNTEAFF.